One T cell receptor beta chain is described in this entry. Antigen unknown. Germline values: CDR1 DFQATT, CDR2 SNEGSKA (reference sequence). The CDR3 has 15 amino acids. V lost 6 bases, J lost 0 bases, and 14 bases lay in between. The record originates from a study of response to subunit inactivated influenza vaccine. Points from the study as a whole: Each seasonal influenza vaccination, the authors suggested, recruits few new T cells.

TCRdb analysed the RT-PCR reads with MiXCR anew, one entry per CDR3 protein. The data show 590,000 or so distinct CDR3 sequences, roughly 15% seen once. The input for sequencing was PBMCs from blood, taken less than 15 days before vaccination. This chain joins TRBV20-1 and TRBJ1-4, with D hard to call. The source is a man aged 45-65 years who received an inactivated influenza vaccine. Here the CDR3 reads CSALTPAATNEKLFF. The DNA for the CDR3 is TGCAGTGCCCTTACACCTGCCGCAACTAATGAAAAACTGTTTTTT.